This T cell receptor beta chain is from a study of T cell responses to AZD1222 COVID-19 vaccine. The V gene's germline CDR1 is SEHNR and CDR2 FQNEAQ (reference sequence). The CDR3 consists of 12 residues. V lost 9 bases, J lost 6 bases, and 11 bases lay in between. Measured with immunoSEQ multiplex PCR; TCRdb has only the in-frame clones, and not every one. The sample holds about 100,000 clones; roughly nine tenths are singletons and the top ten take roughly 2.7%. General observations from the study: At study baseline, merely several AZD1222 recipients were seropositive. Most donors were white British and more were female, and clonal diversity was possibly underestimated.

Regarding this clone: Its antigen is still unknown.

The TCR was taken from an adult who received the AZD1222 COVID-19 vaccine. V usage is TRBV7-9 and J usage is TRBJ1-4; D gene ambiguous. The sample here was peripheral blood, taken 28 days after the second AZD1222 dose. The CDR3 sequence: CASASDHEKLFF. The CDR3 bases are TGTGCCAGTGCCTCGGACCATGAAAAACTGTTTTTT.